These 13 T cell receptor beta chains originate from one sample sequenced in a study of CD8 T cells in ankylosing spondylitis. Their cognate antigens are unknown. Overall study results and limits: Seemingly distinctive of ankylosing spondylitis blood was a TCR beta motif formed by eight highly homologous variants.

TCRdb analysed the 5' RACE reads with MiXCR anew, one entry per CDR3 protein. The repertoire consists of 700,000 or so distinct CDR3 sequences, with 15% to 20% occurring once and the leading ten covering approximately 18%. Material for sequencing was blood, either unsorted or a sorted T cell fraction (not recorded which). The receptors come from a male donor with ankylosing spondylitis.

The chain employs TRBV9 and TRBJ1-1, with D maybe TRBD1 (6 bases). Per germline, CDR1 SGDLS and CDR2 YYNGEE. The germline V and J ends were trimmed by 2 bases and 5 bases, with 13 bases remaining between them. This CDR3 has 14 residues. The CDR3 nucleotides are TGTGCCAGCAGCGTTTCAGGGGCGGAAACTGAAGCTTTCTTT. The encoded protein is CASSVSGAETEAFF.

This clonotype was observed a few times. The chain carries TRBV6-1 and TRBJ1-2, with D maybe TRBD1 (5 bases). V lost 4 bases and J 4 bases, leaving 16 bases between the germline ends. The CDR3 has 15 residues. CDR1 and CDR2 (germline): MNHNS, SASEGT. The chain's CDR3 is CASSAGGTLPYGYTF. In DNA, the CDR3 is TGTGCCAGCAGTGCGGGGGGTACCCTCCCCTATGGCTACACCTTC.

The chain links TRBV7-2 to TRBJ2-3; D unclear. V was trimmed by 1 base and J by 6 bases, leaving 8 bases between them. This CDR3 comprises 13 residues. The V gene's germline CDR1 is SGHTA and CDR2 FQGNSA. This CDR3 reads CASSLGWADTQYF. CDR3 in DNA: TGTGCCAGCAGCTTAGGGTGGGCTGATACGCAGTATTTT.

This chain uses TRBV14 with TRBJ1-1, with D possibly TRBD1 on 5 matching bases. Per germline, CDR1 SGHDN and CDR2 FVKESK. V shed 3 bases and J shed 1 base, with 12 bases lying between them. The CDR3 totals 15 residues. This CDR3 is CASSQWAGTNTEAFF. CDR3 in DNA: TGTGCCAGCAGCCAGTGGGCAGGGACGAACACTGAAGCTTTCTTT. The variable domain in full, with the rest retrieved from reference TRBV14 and TRBJ1-1, is EAGVTQFPSHSVIEKGQTVTLRCDPISGHDNLYWYRRVMGKEIKFLLHFVKESKQDESGMPNNRFLAERTGGTYSTLKVQPAELEDSGVYFCASSQWAGTNTEAFFGQGTRLTVV.

In its sample, this clonotype was seen many times. Here the CDR3 DNA reads TGCAGTGGGGCGGATAATGAAAAACTGTTTTTT. It specifies CSGADNEKLFF. The chain has TRBV20-1 and TRBJ1-4; no definite D call. Germline V gene data show CDR1 as DFQATT and CDR2 as SNEGSKA (reference sequence). V lost 7 bases and J 4 bases, leaving 7 bases between the germline ends. This CDR3 is 11 amino acids long.

This clonotype has more than one count but fewer than ten. The chain couples TRBV21-1 to TRBJ1-5. TRBV21-1 is a pseudogene locus. CDR3 length: 11 residues. The CDR3 DNA sequence: TGTGCCAGCAGTCCCCATCAGCCCCAGCATTTT. It is translated as CASSPHQPQHF.

This clonotype was recorded a few times. The chain combines TRBV6-2 or TRBV6-3 with TRBJ2-1, with 13 nucleotides matching TRBD2. The germline CDR1 and CDR2 sequences are MNHEY and SVGEGT. This CDR3 comprises 19 residues. V gave up 5 bases and J gave up 0 bases; unmatched junction bases: 10. As DNA, the CDR3 is TGTGCCAGCAGTAGCTCGGGACTAGCGGGATGGAGCTCCTACAATGAGCAGTTCTTC. Protein: CASSSSGLAGWSSYNEQFF.

This clonotype was seen more than once but under ten times. The rearrangement uses TRBV7-8 and TRBJ2-7; no clear D gene. V lost 6 bases, J lost 3 bases, and 18 bases lay in between. Germline V lookup: CDR1 SGHVS, CDR2 FQNEAQ. The CDR3 has 15 residues. CDR3 region: CASRPEPATVYEQYF. The DNA for the CDR3 is TGTGCCAGCAGACCCGAGCCAGCTACAGTCTACGAGCAGTACTTC.

This clonotype was seen only once. The V call is TRBV28, the J call TRBJ2-7, with TRBD2 as a possible D gene (5 bases). Per germline, CDR1 MDHEN and CDR2 SYDVKM. The V gene lost 4 bases and the J gene lost 3 bases, with 13 bases spanning the gap. This CDR3 region has 14 residues. CDR3 nucleotide sequence: TGTGCCAGCAGTTCCAGCGGAGTCCTCTACGAGCAGTACTTC. As protein: CASSSSGVLYEQYF. Looking up the rest from reference TRBV28 and TRBJ2-7 gives the full variable domain: DVKVTQSSRYLVKRTGEKVFLECVQDMDHENMFWYRQDPGLGLRLIYFSYDVKMKEKGDIPEGYSVSREKKERFSLILESASTNQTSMYLCASSSSGVLYEQYFGPGTRLTVT.

The sample holds a few counts of this clonotype. The chain recombines TRBV25-1 with TRBJ2-1, with D perhaps TRBD2 (5 bases). Germline CDR1 and CDR2: MGHDK and SYGVNS. Between the trimmed V and J ends, which lost 0 bases and 1 base, there was a span of 10 bases. CDR3 size: 16 residues. The chain's CDR3 is CASSEYREGSYNEQFF. CDR3 in DNA: TGTGCCAGCAGTGAATATCGAGAGGGATCCTACAATGAGCAGTTCTTC.

The CDR3 loop reads CASSQVKGPTDTQYF. CDR3 DNA sequence: TGCGCCAGCAGCCAAGTAAAGGGTCCCACAGATACGCAGTATTTT. V gene TRBV4-1 combines with J gene TRBJ2-3; D call uncertain. Germline CDR1 is MGHRA and CDR2 is YSYEKL. The germline V and J ends were trimmed by 1 base and 2 bases, with 10 bases remaining between them. The CDR3 is 15 amino acids.

The V call is TRBV4-3, the J call TRBJ2-1, with TRBD2 matching over 8 bases. The CDR3 runs 16 residues. V shed 0 bases and J 9 bases; nucleotides not matched to a gene: 10. Germline V gene data show CDR1 as LGHNA and CDR2 as YSLEER. The CDR3 DNA sequence: TGCGCCAGCAGCCAAGAGTTCGGGAGGGCCGGGGTTGAGCAGTTCTTC. Translation: CASSQEFGRAGVEQFF.

A few counts support this clonotype. The chain links TRBV20-1 to TRBJ2-1; D unclear. The V gene's germline CDR1 is DFQATT and CDR2 SNEGSKA (reference sequence). The CDR3 totals 13 residues. Trimming removed 5 bases from V and 2 bases from J, with 10 bases in between. In DNA form, the CDR3 reads TGCAGTGCTGAGAATACCGCCTACAATGAGCAGTTCTTC. Amino acids: CSAENTAYNEQFF.